This TCR beta chain originates from a study of T cell responses to AZD1222 COVID-19 vaccine. Looked up from germline, CDR1 is MGHRA and CDR2 is YSYEKL. The length of the CDR3 is 15 residues. Between the trimmed V and J ends, which lost 0 bases and 3 bases, there was a span of 10 bases. Sequencing was performed with immunoSEQ multiplex PCR; in TCRdb, only in-frame clones are kept and a portion is missing. The sample holds 46,000 or so clones, 90% seen once. The V gene is TRBV4-1, the J gene TRBJ2-3; no clear D gene. The clonotype was recovered from an adult who received the AZD1222 COVID-19 vaccine. The specimen was peripheral blood, collected 28 days after the second AZD1222 dose. The CDR3 region is CASSQDNAVTDTQYF. Written as DNA, the CDR3 is TGCGCCAGCAGCCAAGATAACGCGGTTACAGATACGCAGTATTTT.